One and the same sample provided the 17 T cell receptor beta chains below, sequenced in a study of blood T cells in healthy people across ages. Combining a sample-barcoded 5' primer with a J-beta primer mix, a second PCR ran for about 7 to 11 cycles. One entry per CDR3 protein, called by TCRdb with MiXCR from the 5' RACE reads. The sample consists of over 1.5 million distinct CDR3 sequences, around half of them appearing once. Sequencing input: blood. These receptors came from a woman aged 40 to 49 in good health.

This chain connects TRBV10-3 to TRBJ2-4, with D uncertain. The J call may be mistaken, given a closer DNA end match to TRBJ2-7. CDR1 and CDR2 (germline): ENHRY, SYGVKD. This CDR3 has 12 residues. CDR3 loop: CAISEQFGEQYF. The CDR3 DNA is TGTGCCATCAGTGAACAATTTGGCGAGCAGTACTTC.

CDR3 residues: CASSVTSLYEQYF. CDR3 sequence (DNA): TGTGCCAGCAGCGTGACGTCCCTCTACGAGCAGTACTTC. The chain combines TRBV11-1 with TRBJ2-7; no firm D call. Germline V lookup: CDR1 SGHAT, CDR2 FQDESV (reference sequence). V shed 5 bases and J shed 3 bases, with 11 bases lying between them. The CDR3 spans 13 residues.

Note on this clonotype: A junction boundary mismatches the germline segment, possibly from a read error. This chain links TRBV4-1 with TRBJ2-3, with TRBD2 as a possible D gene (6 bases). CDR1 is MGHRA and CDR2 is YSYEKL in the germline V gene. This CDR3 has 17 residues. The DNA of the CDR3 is TGCGCCAGCAGTCAAGTGGGCATCAGGAGGGAATCAGATACGCAGTATTTT. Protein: CASSQVGIRRESDTQYF.

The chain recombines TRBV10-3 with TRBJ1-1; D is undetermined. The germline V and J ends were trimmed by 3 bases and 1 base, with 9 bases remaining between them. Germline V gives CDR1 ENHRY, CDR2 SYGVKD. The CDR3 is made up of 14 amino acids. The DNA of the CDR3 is TGTGCCATCAGTGATCTTATGGCGAACACTGAAGCTTTCTTT. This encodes CAISDLMANTEAFF.

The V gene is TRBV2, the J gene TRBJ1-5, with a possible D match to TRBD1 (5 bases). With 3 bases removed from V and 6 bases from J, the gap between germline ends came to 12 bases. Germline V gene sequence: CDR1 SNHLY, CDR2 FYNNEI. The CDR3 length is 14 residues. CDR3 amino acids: CASSDAGLVQPQHF. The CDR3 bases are TGTGCCAGCAGTGATGCAGGGTTGGTTCAGCCCCAGCATTTT.

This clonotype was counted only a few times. The CDR3 reads CASSFPKGSGETQYF. For the CDR3, the DNA is TGTGCCAGCAGTTTCCCGAAAGGGAGCGGGGAGACCCAGTACTTC. V usage is TRBV28 and J usage is TRBJ2-4, with D possibly being TRBD2 (6 bases). The tail of the sequence fits TRBJ2-5 better, so the J call may be wrong. This CDR3 comprises 15 residues. Germline V CDR1 and CDR2: MDHEN, SYDVKM.

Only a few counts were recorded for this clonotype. CDR3 sequence: CASSYLENQPQHF. CDR3 DNA: TGTGCCAGCAGTTACTTAGAAAATCAGCCCCAGCATTTT. The V and J genes are TRBV6-2 or TRBV6-3 and TRBJ1-5, with D uncertain. Germline values: CDR1 MNHEY, CDR2 SVGEGT. The CDR3 loop spans 13 amino acids. Trimming took 1 base from V and 4 from J, leaving 5 bases between them.

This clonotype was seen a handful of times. CDR3 sequence reads: CASSSSLPNEQFF. For the CDR3, the DNA is TGTGCCAGCAGCTCGTCGTTACCCAATGAGCAGTTCTTC. The rearrangement links TRBV7-2 to TRBJ2-1; D is unclear. Germline lookup yields CDR1 SGHTA and CDR2 FQGNSA. This CDR3 spans 13 amino acids. V gave up 4 bases and J gave up 6 bases, with 10 bases separating them.

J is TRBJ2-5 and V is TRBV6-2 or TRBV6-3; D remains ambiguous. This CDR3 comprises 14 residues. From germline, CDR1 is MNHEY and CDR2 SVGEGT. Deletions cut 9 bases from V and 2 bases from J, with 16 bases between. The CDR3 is CASCLQIGQETQYF. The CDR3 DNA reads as TGTGCCAGTTGCCTCCAGATCGGGCAAGAGACCCAGTACTTC.

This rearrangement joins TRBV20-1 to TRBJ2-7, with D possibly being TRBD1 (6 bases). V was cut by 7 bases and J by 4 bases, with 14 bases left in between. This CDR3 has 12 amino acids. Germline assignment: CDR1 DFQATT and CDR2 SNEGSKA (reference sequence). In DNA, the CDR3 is TGCAGTGGAATTAAAGGGGGATACGAGCAGTACTTC. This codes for CSGIKGGYEQYF.

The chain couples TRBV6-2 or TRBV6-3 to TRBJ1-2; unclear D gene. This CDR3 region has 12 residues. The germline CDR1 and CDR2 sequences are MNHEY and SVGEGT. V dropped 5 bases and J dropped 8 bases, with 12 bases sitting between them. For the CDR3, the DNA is TGTGCCAGCAGTCGAGATGCATTGGGCTACACCTTC. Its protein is CASSRDALGYTF.

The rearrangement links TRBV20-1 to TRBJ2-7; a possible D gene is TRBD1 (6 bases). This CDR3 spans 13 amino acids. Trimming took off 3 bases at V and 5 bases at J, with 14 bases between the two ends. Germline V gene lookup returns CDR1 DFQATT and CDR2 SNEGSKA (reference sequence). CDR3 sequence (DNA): TGCAGTGCTAGCCCGGACAGAACCGACGAGCAGTACTTC. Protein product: CSASPDRTDEQYF.

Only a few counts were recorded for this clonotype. The CDR3, as DNA: TGTGCCAGCAGCTTTGCGGGGGGATCCGAGCAGTACTTC. Translation gives CASSFAGGSEQYF. The rearrangement joins TRBV7-2 to TRBJ2-7, with 8 bases matching TRBD2. The CDR3 sequence is 13 residues long. CDR1 is SGHTA, CDR2 FQGNSA, per germline. With 3 bases clipped from V and 6 bases from J, the junction kept 4 bases outside the gene matches.

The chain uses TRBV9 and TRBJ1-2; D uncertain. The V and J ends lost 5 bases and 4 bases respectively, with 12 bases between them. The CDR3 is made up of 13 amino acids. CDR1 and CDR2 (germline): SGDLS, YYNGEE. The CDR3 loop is CASSAQGFYGYTF. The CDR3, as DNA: TGTGCCAGCAGTGCACAAGGCTTCTATGGCTACACCTTC.

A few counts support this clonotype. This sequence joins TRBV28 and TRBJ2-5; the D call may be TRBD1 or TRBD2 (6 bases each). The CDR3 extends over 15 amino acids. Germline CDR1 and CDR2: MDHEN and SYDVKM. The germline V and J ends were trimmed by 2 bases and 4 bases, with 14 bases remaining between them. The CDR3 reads CASSLRGAVGETQYF. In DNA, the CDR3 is TGTGCCAGCAGTTTAAGGGGGGCCGTAGGAGAGACCCAGTACTTC.

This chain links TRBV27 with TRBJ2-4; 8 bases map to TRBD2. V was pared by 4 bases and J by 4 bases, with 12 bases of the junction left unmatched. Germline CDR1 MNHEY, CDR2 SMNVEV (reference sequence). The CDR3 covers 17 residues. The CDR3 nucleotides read TGTGCCAGCAGTTCCGCGGGGACCCGCGGGGGGAAAAACATTCAGTACTTC. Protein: CASSSAGTRGGKNIQYF.

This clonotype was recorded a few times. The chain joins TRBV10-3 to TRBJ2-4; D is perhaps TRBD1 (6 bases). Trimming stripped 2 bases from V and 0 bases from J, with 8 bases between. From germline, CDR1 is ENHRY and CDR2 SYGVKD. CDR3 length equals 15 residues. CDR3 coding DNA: TGTGCCATCAGTGAGCCAGGGGTAGCCAAAAACATTCAGTACTTC. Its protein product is CAISEPGVAKNIQYF.